Each of the 20 T cell receptor beta chains below was sequenced from the same sample in a study of T cells in Graves' hyperthyroidism and ophthalmopathy. Amplification of TCR beta CDR3 regions used RNA as the template. The HTBI set primed first-round TCR CDR3 RT-PCR. TCRdb re-derived calls from the multiplex PCR reads in MiXCR, one entry per CDR3 protein. The profile covers roughly 600,000 distinct CDR3 sequences, with about 15% appearing a single time and 12% taken by the ten largest. Source material: blood. All receptors come from a woman aged 50 to 60 with Graves' ophthalmopathy.

This clonotype showed up many times. J is TRBJ1-6 and V is TRBV5-1; D is possibly TRBD1 (5 bases). This CDR3 region has 13 residues. The V gene's germline CDR1 is SGHRS and CDR2 YFSETQ. V lost 4 bases to trimming and J lost 7 bases, with 9 bases between them. As DNA, the CDR3 is TGCGCCAGCAGCGACAGTGAAAATTCACCCCTCCACTTT. It translates to CASSDSENSPLHF.

At least ten counts were recorded for this clonotype. The chain has TRBV7-9 and TRBJ2-7, with TRBD2 matching 7 bases. The CDR3 runs to 14 residues. Trimming took 6 bases from V and 0 from J; bases not matched to a gene: 5. Germline V gene lookup returns CDR1 SEHNR and CDR2 FQNEAQ (reference sequence). Here the CDR3 DNA reads TGTGCCAGCAGTTTGAGCGGGGACTCCTACGAGCAGTACTTC. This codes for CASSLSGDSYEQYF.

This clonotype was recorded a few times. This chain connects TRBV7-8 to TRBJ1-2; D unclear. Per the germline V gene, CDR1 is SGHVS and CDR2 is FQNEAQ. CDR3 length: 13 residues. Between the trimmed V and J ends, which lost 4 bases and 2 bases, there was a span of 8 bases. The CDR3 spells CASSYPPNYGYTF. CDR3 DNA: TGTGCCAGCAGCTACCCACCAAACTATGGCTACACCTTC.

This clonotype was observed many times. This chain uses TRBV13 with TRBJ2-1; D gene uncertain. Germline loops: CDR1 PRHDT, CDR2 FYEKMQ (reference sequence). The germline V and J ends were trimmed by 4 bases and 1 base, with 8 bases remaining between them. This CDR3 spans 14 amino acids. The CDR3 DNA is TGTGCCAGCAGCTCCGCCGGATCCTACAATGAGCAGTTCTTC. Its translation: CASSSAGSYNEQFF.

This clonotype was counted between two and nine times. The gene calls are TRBV27 and TRBJ1-6, with 7 bases that match TRBD1. The CDR3 runs to 16 residues. The V gene's germline CDR1 is MNHEY and CDR2 SMNVEV (reference sequence). V gave up 4 bases and J gave up 4 bases; unmatched junction bases: 7. The CDR3 region has the DNA TGTGCCAGCAGTTCCCGGCGGACAGGTTATAATTCACCCCTCCACTTT. Translation: CASSSRRTGYNSPLHF.

This clonotype was picked up many times. The chain's CDR3 is CASSEFAGTDTQYF. CDR3 nucleotide sequence: TGTGCCAGCAGTGAATTCGCAGGCACAGATACGCAGTATTTT. This chain links TRBV2 with TRBJ2-3; D is undetermined. This CDR3 contains 14 residues. V dropped 2 bases and J dropped 1 base, with 7 bases sitting between them. CDR1 and CDR2 from the germline V gene are SNHLY and FYNNEI.

About this clonotype itself: A read error may be the cause here, since a much bigger clone is one base away. The conserved phenylalanine or tryptophan is not found at the CDR3 terminus, so this likely reflects a read error. The chain carries TRBV13 and TRBJ2-1, with TRBD2 as a possible D gene (6 bases). The CDR3 covers 15 residues. V was pared by 5 bases and J by 2 bases, with 13 bases between. CDR1 is PRHDT and CDR2 is FYEKMQ in the germline V gene (reference sequence). The CDR3: CASSPRGETYNEQFS. The CDR3 nucleotides read TGTGCCAGCAGCCCGCGCGGGGAGACCTACAATGAGCAGTTCTCC.

This clonotype was seen repeatedly, ten times or more. This rearrangement joins TRBV11-2 to TRBJ1-2; D remains unclear. This CDR3 is 13 amino acids long. In germline, CDR1 is SGHAT, CDR2 FQNNGV. The V end was cut by 5 bases, the J end by 4 bases, with 11 bases between. CDR3 DNA sequence: TGTGCCAGCAGCATGACATCATCCTATGGCTACACCTTC. It codes for CASSMTSSYGYTF.

This clonotype was seen more than once but under ten times. Here the CDR3 DNA reads TGTGCCAGCAGCCCCCGGACAGGGGCCGAGCAGTACTTC. Protein: CASSPRTGAEQYF. The rearrangement links TRBV7-3 to TRBJ2-7; 9 bases are a match to TRBD1. Germline V gene lookup returns CDR1 SGHTA and CDR2 FQGTGA. Trimming cost V 5 bases and J 6 bases; bases outside gene matches: 5. CDR3 length equals 13 residues.

The table lists this clonotype with a few counts. The rearrangement uses TRBV6-2 or TRBV6-3 and TRBJ2-4; a weak D match, TRBD2 (6 bases). The germline V gene encodes CDR1 MNHEY and CDR2 SVGEGT. The length of the CDR3 is 15 residues. V shed 6 bases and J shed 0 bases, with 12 bases lying between them. The CDR3 loop reads CASSPRGLAKNIQYF. The CDR3 coding sequence is TGTGCCAGCAGCCCCCGGGGGTTAGCCAAAAACATTCAGTACTTC.

This clonotype was found many times. The rearrangement uses TRBV7-8 and TRBJ2-2; D possibly uses TRBD1 or TRBD2 (5 bases each). V was trimmed by 2 bases and J by 1 base, leaving 8 bases between them. Germline CDR1 and CDR2: SGHVS and FQNEAQ. The CDR3 totals 15 residues. The CDR3 DNA follows: TGTGCCAGCAGCTTACGGGACCTGAACACCGGGGAGCTGTTTTTT. This codes for CASSLRDLNTGELFF.

This clonotype was seen many times. This chain connects TRBV7-9 to TRBJ2-7; 8 bases agree with TRBD1. Germline V gene lookup returns CDR1 SEHNR and CDR2 FQNEAQ (reference sequence). V shed 6 bases, J shed 1 base, and the junction held 8 bases outside the gene matches. The CDR3 runs 15 residues. CDR3 sequence reads: CASRPTGGRSYEQYF. The CDR3 region has the DNA TGTGCCAGCAGGCCTACAGGGGGTCGGTCCTACGAGCAGTACTTC.

This clonotype was counted many times. V is TRBV5-1 and J is TRBJ2-1, with TRBD2 matching 10 bases. After removal of 4 bases from V and 4 bases from J, the junction contained 8 bases not matched to a gene. The CDR3 is 16 amino acids. Germline loops: CDR1 SGHRS, CDR2 YFSETQ. The CDR3 DNA follows: TGCGCCAGCAGCCTGATCCCTAGCGGGAGTTACAATGAGCAGTTCTTC. Amino acids: CASSLIPSGSYNEQFF.

This clonotype came up many times. The J gene is TRBJ2-3, the V gene TRBV18; D is possibly TRBD2 (6 bases). V lost 3 bases to trimming and J lost 6 bases, with 16 bases between them. The CDR3 runs 15 residues. Per the germline V gene, CDR1 is KGHSH and CDR2 is LQKENI. The CDR3 spells CASSPLPQGGDTQYF. The CDR3, as DNA: TGTGCCAGCTCACCCCTGCCCCAGGGAGGCGATACGCAGTATTTT.

The chain is built from TRBV7-9 and TRBJ1-1; D remains ambiguous. Germline V gene data show CDR1 as SEHNR and CDR2 as FQNEAQ (reference sequence). V was clipped by 9 bases and J by 0 bases, with 14 bases between them. This CDR3 spans 14 amino acids. CDR3 amino acids: CASRAARLNTEAFF. DNA of the CDR3: TGTGCCAGTAGAGCTGCACGGTTGAACACTGAAGCTTTCTTT.

This clonotype came up many times. The V gene is TRBV20-1, the J gene TRBJ2-7; TRBD2 agrees at 11 bases. V lost 6 bases to trimming and J lost 2 bases; unmatched junction nucleotides: 6. The germline V gene encodes CDR1 DFQATT and CDR2 SNEGSKA (reference sequence). The CDR3 loop spans 14 amino acids. In DNA form, the CDR3 reads TGCAGTGCCACTAGCGGGAGCGACACCTACGAGCAGTACTTC. Translating gives CSATSGSDTYEQYF.

This clonotype appeared a few times. A single base separates this from a much larger clone, so it may be a read error. The chain couples TRBV5-1 to TRBJ2-1; TRBD2 agrees at 12 bases. This CDR3 has 16 residues. The junction had 3 bases not matched to a gene; V was cut back by 3 bases and J by 2 bases. The germline V gene encodes CDR1 SGHRS and CDR2 YFSETQ. The CDR3 DNA reads TGCGCCAGCAGCTACGGACTAGCGGGAACCTACAATGAGCAGTTCTTC. It encodes CASSYGLAGTYNEQFF.

This clonotype was recorded a few times. The chain links TRBV6-2 or TRBV6-3 to TRBJ1-1, with D uncertain. Trimming stripped 2 bases from V and 11 bases from J, with 12 bases between. Per germline, CDR1 MNHEY and CDR2 SVGEGT. This CDR3 contains 12 residues. The CDR3 is CASSYVQANAFF. CDR3 nucleotides: TGTGCCAGCAGTTACGTCCAGGCCAACGCTTTCTTT.

Points on this clonotype: With a much larger clone just one base away, this may be a read error. The chain uses TRBV7-3 and TRBJ1-1; TRBD1 might be the D (6 bases). CDR3 length: 19 residues. CDR1 and CDR2 (germline): SGHTA, FQGTGA. Trimming pared 3 bases from V and 3 bases from J, leaving 26 bases between. CDR3 sequence: CASSLRLSGQGLMDTEAFF. The CDR3 coding sequence is TGTGCCAGCAGCTTGCGATTATCGGGGCAGGGGCTAATGGACACTGAAGCTTTCTTT.

This clonotype was counted many times. V is TRBV6-5 and J is TRBJ2-1, with TRBD2 matching 11 bases. CDR1 and CDR2 (germline): MNHEY, SVGAGI. Unmatched junction bases numbered 8, after V lost 0 bases and J lost 4 bases. This CDR3 spans 18 amino acids. CDR3 residues: CASSYSKSGLAGYNEQFF. The CDR3 bases are TGTGCCAGCAGTTACTCGAAATCCGGACTAGCGGGTTACAATGAGCAGTTCTTC.